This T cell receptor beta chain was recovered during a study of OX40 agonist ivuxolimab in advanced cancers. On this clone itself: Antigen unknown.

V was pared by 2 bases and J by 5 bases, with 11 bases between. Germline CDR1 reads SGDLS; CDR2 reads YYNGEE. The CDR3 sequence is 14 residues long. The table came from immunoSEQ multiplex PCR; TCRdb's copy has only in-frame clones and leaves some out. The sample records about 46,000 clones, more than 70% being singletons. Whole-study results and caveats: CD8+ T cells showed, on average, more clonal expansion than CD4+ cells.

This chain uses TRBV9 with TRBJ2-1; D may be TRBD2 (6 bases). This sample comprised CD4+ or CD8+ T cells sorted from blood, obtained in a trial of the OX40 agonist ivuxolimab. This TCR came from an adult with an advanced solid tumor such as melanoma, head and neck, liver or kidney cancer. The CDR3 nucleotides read TGTGCCAGCAGCGTGGAGGGTCCCCACAATGAGCAGTTCTTC. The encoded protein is CASSVEGPHNEQFF.